These T cell receptor beta chains were read from a single sample in a study of cytomegalovirus exposure and HLA in healthy donors. Data came from immunoSEQ multiplex PCR; TCRdb stores just in-frame clones and leaves some out. The data contain fewer than 200,000 clones, approximately 78% of them seen just once; the ten biggest clones take up approximately 2%. The sample taken for sequencing was PBMCs. These receptors were obtained from a woman aged 18-35 years in good health and CMV-seronegative. CDR3s leave out the opening cysteine and the closing phenylalanine or tryptophan. The order of the fields is V gene, J gene, CDR3 protein.

>TRBV19|TRBJ1-1
ASSIGTVNTEAF
>TRBV11-2|TRBJ2-2
ASSLRGSITGELF
>TRBV4-1|TRBJ2-1
ASSFDRGYEQF
>TRBV7-8|TRBJ1-5
ASSRSYGGTLGSNQPQH
>TRBV29-1|TRBJ1-2
SVEGAGNYGYT
>TRBV14|TRBJ2-7
ASSQELYEQY
>TRBV7-9|TRBJ2-1
SSSVTGYNEQF
>TRBV5-1|TRBJ2-7
ASSLRGDRAYEQY
>TRBV2|TRBJ2-4
ASSVGGSRNIQY
>TRBV6-1|TRBJ2-3
ASSPDRLSTDTQY
>TRBV6-1|TRBJ1-3
ASSDRRGGGQSPGNTIY
>TRBV6-5|TRBJ1-4
ASSYSGARVEKLF
>TRBV15|TRBJ2-2
ATSRVGGAGELF
>TRBV7-8|TRBJ2-7
ASSLGERGLSYEQY
>TRBV2|TRBJ1-1
ASVSPEVPEAF
>TRBV28|TRBJ2-5
ASSSRRTSGRAQETQY
>TRBV6-5|TRBJ2-5
ASSRDSQETQY
>TRBV14|TRBJ1-1
ASSFRRGNTEAF
>TRBV5-1|TRBJ2-1
ASSLDRENNEQF
>TRBV28|TRBJ2-5
ASSVFQTRRGQETQY
>TRBV5-1|TRBJ1-1
ASSLVGQQNTEAF
>TRBV5-1|TRBJ1-1
ASSWGTVGDTEAF
>TRBV2|TRBJ2-1
ASSERGLAGRDEQF
>TRBV7-9|TRBJ1-1
ASSRGEGMNTEAF
>TRBV7-3|TRBJ2-7
ASSSGIGEQY
>TRBV5-1|TRBJ2-1
ASSPRTGMANEQF
>TRBV7-3|TRBJ2-3
ASSPGQGQSDTQY
>TRBV5-1|TRBJ2-1
ASSPEGDEQF
>TRBV29-1|TRBJ2-7
SVVAGASYEQY